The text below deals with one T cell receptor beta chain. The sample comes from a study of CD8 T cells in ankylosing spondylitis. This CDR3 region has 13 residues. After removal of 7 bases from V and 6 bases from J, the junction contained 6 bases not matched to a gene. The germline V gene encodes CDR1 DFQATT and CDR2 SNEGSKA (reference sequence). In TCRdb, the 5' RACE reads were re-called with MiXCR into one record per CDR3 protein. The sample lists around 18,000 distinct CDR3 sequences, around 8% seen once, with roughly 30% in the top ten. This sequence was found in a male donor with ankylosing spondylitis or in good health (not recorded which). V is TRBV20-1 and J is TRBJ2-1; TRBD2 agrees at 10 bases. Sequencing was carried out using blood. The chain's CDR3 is CSGVSGRGNEQFF. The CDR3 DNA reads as TGCAGTGGAGTCAGCGGGAGGGGCAATGAGCAGTTCTTC.